This T cell receptor beta chain emerged from a study of cytomegalovirus exposure and HLA in healthy donors. The V gene's germline CDR1 is SGHNT and CDR2 YENEEA. Trimming took 5 bases from V and 3 from J, leaving 16 bases between them. The CDR3 contains 16 residues. Amplification used 60 Vbeta primers and 13 Jbeta primers. The protocol was immunoSEQ multiplex PCR, while the TCRdb copy is restricted to in-frame clones and leaves out a portion. The table has 80,000 to 95,000 clones, less than 65% seen once; the top ten hold roughly 6%. Specimen: PBMCs. The sequence was collected from a woman aged 25 to 39 in good health and CMV-seronegative. V gene TRBV11-3 combines with J gene TRBJ2-2; tentatively, D is TRBD2 (6 bases). The CDR3 protein is CASSAGFGGDTGELFF. In DNA, the CDR3 is TGTGCCAGCAGCGCCGGTTTCGGCGGGGACACCGGGGAGCTGTTTTTT.